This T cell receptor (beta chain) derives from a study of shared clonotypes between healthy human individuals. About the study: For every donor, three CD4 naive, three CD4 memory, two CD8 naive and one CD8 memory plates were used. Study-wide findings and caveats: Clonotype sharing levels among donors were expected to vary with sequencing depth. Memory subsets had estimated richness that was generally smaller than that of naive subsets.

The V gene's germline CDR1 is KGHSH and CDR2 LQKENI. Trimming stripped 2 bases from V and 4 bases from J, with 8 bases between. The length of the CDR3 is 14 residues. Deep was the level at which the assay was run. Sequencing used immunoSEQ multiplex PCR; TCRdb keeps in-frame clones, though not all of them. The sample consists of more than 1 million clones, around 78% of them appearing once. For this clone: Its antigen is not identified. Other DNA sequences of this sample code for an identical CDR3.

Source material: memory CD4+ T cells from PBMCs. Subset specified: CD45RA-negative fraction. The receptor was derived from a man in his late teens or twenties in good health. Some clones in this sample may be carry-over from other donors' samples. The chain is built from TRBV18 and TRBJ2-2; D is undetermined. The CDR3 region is CASSPGVGTGELFF. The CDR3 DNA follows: TGTGCCAGCTCACCAGGGGTTGGCACCGGGGAGCTGTTTTTT.